This T cell receptor (gamma chain) was identified during a study of gamma-delta T cells after stem cell transplantation. About this clone: The TCRdb record carries a much larger clone's protein, which differs from this DNA's translation at residue 10; a read error is the likely cause, and the protein listed here is the DNA translation.

TCRdb processed the RT-PCR reads again with the CATT caller. The sample consists of some 390 gamma-chain clones, approximately 4.7% of them appearing once. The specimen sequenced was gamma-delta T cells. The clonotype originates from a human donor. It is not recorded whose cells these are; they may come from a transplant donor.

CDR3 loop: CALWEGYQESGKKIKVF. As DNA, the CDR3 is TGTGCCTTGTGGGAGGGATACCAAGAGTCGGGCAAAAAAATCAAGGTATTT. The chain links TRGV9 to TRGJP. The V gene's germline CDR1 is GITISATS and CDR2 ISYDGTV (reference sequence). The CDR3 runs to 17 residues.